This T cell receptor beta chain originates from a study of T cells in women clearing cervical HPV infection. As regards this clone: Read sequence stops 3 residues before the CDR3 end, and the germline J gene provides the missing end.

After removal of 5 bases from V and 4 bases from J, the junction contained 5 bases not matched to a gene. CDR3 length: 14 amino acids. The germline CDR1 and CDR2 sequences are LNHDA and SQIVND (reference sequence). The data were produced by immunoSEQ multiplex PCR, yet TCRdb's version contains in-frame clones alone and is incomplete. The table gives 20,000 to 25,000 clones; the top ten clones make up around 3% of it. The source material was blood buffy coat. The gene calls are TRBV19 and TRBJ1-1, with 9 positions matching TRBD1. This receptor was identified in a woman between 18 and 69 years old with a cervical HPV16 infection that either progressed to CIN3+ or cleared (not recorded which). The CDR3 region is CASSQTGGTTEAFF. The CDR3 DNA, read in part, is TGTGCCAGTAGTCAGACAGGGGGTACCACTGAA.